These 31 T cell receptor beta chains were sequenced from one sample in a study of blood T cell repertoires in COVID-19 (dated by TCRdb to about 2020). Libraries were constructed by the immunoSEQ multiplex PCR assay. TCRdb's version of the immuneACCESS table is confined to in-frame rearrangements and falls short of the full clone set. An unresolved V gene accounts for under half of the shortfall where checked; the remainder is of unknown origin. Within this sample are about 180,000 clones, with about 81% of them counted one time only. Roughly 12% of the sample belongs to the ten largest clones. Input material: peripheral blood. These receptors were taken from an elderly woman with COVID-19, enrolled during active disease.

This clone has just one count. V is TRBV13 and J is TRBJ2-2; a possible D gene is TRBD2 (7 bases). Per the germline V gene, CDR1 is PRHDT and CDR2 is FYEKMQ (reference sequence). Trimming removed 3 bases from V and 3 bases from J, with 14 bases in between. CDR3 size: 16 residues. The CDR3 sequence: CASSFDGGRDTGELFF. DNA for the CDR3: TGTGCCAGCAGCTTTGACGGGGGGCGGGACACCGGGGAGCTGTTTTTT. Full variable domain (remainder filled in from reference TRBV13 and TRBJ2-2): AAGVIQSPRHLIKEKRETATLKCYPIPRHDTVYWYQQGPGQDPQFLISFYEKMQSDKGSIPDRFSAQQFSDYHSELNMSSLELGDSALYFCASSFDGGRDTGELFFGEGSRLTVL.

This chain uses TRBV11-3 with TRBJ1-1, with D uncertain. V was cut by 2 bases and J by 11 bases, with 12 bases left in between. The length of the CDR3 is 12 residues. Germline V gives CDR1 SGHNT, CDR2 YENEEA. CDR3 nucleotide sequence: TGTGCCAGCAGCTTATTCCAGGAGGGCGCTTTCTTT. The encoded protein is CASSLFQEGAFF.

The chain recombines TRBV24-1 with TRBJ2-3; 7 nucleotides line up with TRBD2. Looked up from germline, CDR1 is KGHDR and CDR2 is SFDVKD. CDR3 length equals 15 residues. The junction had 14 bases not matched to a gene; V was cut back by 7 bases and J by 8 bases. CDR3 residues: CATSPAGESVSTQYF. The CDR3 DNA is TGTGCCACCAGCCCTGCGGGGGAGTCGGTTAGTACGCAGTATTTT.

The chain links TRBV15 to TRBJ2-1; the D is unclear. The length of the CDR3 is 16 residues. V was clipped by 3 bases and J by 2 bases, with 14 bases between them. Germline V gene sequence: CDR1 LNHNV, CDR2 YYDKDF (reference sequence). In DNA form, the CDR3 reads TGTGCCACCAGCAGGCGCCGCGATACCACCTACAATGAGCAGTTCTTC. Its protein product is CATSRRRDTTYNEQFF.

The chain uses TRBV5-5 and TRBJ1-2, with TRBD1 matching over 7 bases. The junction had 8 bases not matched to a gene; V was cut back by 4 bases and J by 2 bases. CDR1 SGHKS and CDR2 YYEKEE come from the germline V gene (reference sequence). There are 15 residues in the CDR3. CDR3 amino acids: CASSPTGETNYGYTF. Written as DNA, the CDR3 is TGTGCCAGCAGCCCCACAGGGGAAACCAACTATGGCTACACCTTC.

This clone has only a few counts. This chain joins TRBV5-8 and TRBJ1-2; perhaps TRBD1 as D (5 bases). This CDR3 comprises 13 residues. From germline, CDR1 is SGHTS and CDR2 YDEGEE. The V gene lost 2 bases and the J gene lost 4 bases, with 9 bases spanning the gap. CDR3 coding DNA: TGTGCCAGCAGCTTTGCAGGGCTCTATGGCTACACCTTC. Encoded protein: CASSFAGLYGYTF.

The rearrangement uses TRBV7-9 and TRBJ1-2, with 7 nucleotides matching TRBD1. There are 13 residues in the CDR3. J was trimmed by 4 bases and V by 5 bases; bases with no gene match: 4. Germline assignment: CDR1 SEHNR and CDR2 FQNEAQ (reference sequence). CDR3 bases: TGTGCCAGCAGCGAGACAGGGTCCTATGGCTACACCTTC. This sequence encodes CASSETGSYGYTF.

This chain links TRBV29-1 with TRBJ2-7; a weak D match, TRBD1 (6 bases). V dropped 2 bases and J dropped 3 bases, with 11 bases sitting between them. Germline V gene data show CDR1 as SQVTM and CDR2 as ANQGSEA. This CDR3 is 13 amino acids long. The CDR3 loop is CSVELGRGYEQYF. In nucleotides, the CDR3 is TGCAGCGTTGAATTGGGCAGGGGCTACGAGCAGTACTTC.

The chain uses TRBV18 and TRBJ1-5; D is possibly TRBD1 (6 bases). Per germline, CDR1 KGHSH and CDR2 LQKENI. V lost 0 bases, J lost 5 bases, and 11 bases lay in between. This CDR3 has 15 residues. CDR3 region: CASSPPTGKYQPQHF. DNA of the CDR3: TGTGCCAGCTCACCACCGACAGGAAAGTATCAGCCCCAGCATTTT.

This clone has only one observation. The V call is TRBV6-2 or TRBV6-3, the J call TRBJ2-1, with 7 bases that match TRBD2. CDR3 length equals 14 residues. The germline V gene encodes CDR1 MNHEY and CDR2 SVGEGT. Trimming at V came to 2 bases and at J to 2 bases, leaving 0 bases not matched to a gene. The CDR3, as DNA: TGTGCCAGCAGTTACCGGGGGGCCTACAATGAGCAGTTCTTC. Translation: CASSYRGAYNEQFF.

The chain uses TRBV5-1 and TRBJ2-1, with D unclear. Trimming left V 0 bases short and J 5 bases short, with 9 bases between. Germline V CDR1 and CDR2: SGHRS, YFSETQ. CDR3 length: 14 amino acids. The CDR3 DNA reads as TGCGCCAGCAGCTTGGGGAGCGCCGACAATGAGCAGTTCTTC. Protein sequence: CASSLGSADNEQFF. Together with reference TRBV5-1 and TRBJ2-1, the CDR3 gives the full variable domain: KAGVTQTPRYLIKTRGQQVTLSCSPISGHRSVSWYQQTPGQGLQFLFEYFSETQRNKGNFPGRFSGRQFSNSRSEMNVSTLELGDSALYLCASSLGSADNEQFFGPGTRLTVL.

The rearrangement links TRBV4-1 to TRBJ2-7; the match to TRBD2 covers 10 bases. The ends lost 0 bases at V and 7 bases at J; junction bases unmatched: 9. The CDR3 loop spans 16 amino acids. In germline, CDR1 is MGHRA, CDR2 YSYEKL. This chain's CDR3 is CASSQEGLALPREQYF. CDR3 coding DNA: TGCGCCAGCAGCCAAGAGGGACTAGCGCTTCCTAGGGAGCAGTACTTC.

The table lists this clone with a count of one. The rearrangement links TRBV19 to TRBJ2-7; perhaps TRBD1 as D (6 bases). Trimming pared 3 bases from V and 4 bases from J, leaving 10 bases between. Germline lookup yields CDR1 LNHDA and CDR2 SQIVND (reference sequence). The CDR3 runs 13 residues. The CDR3, as DNA: TGTGCCAGTAGTATGGTGGACAGTTACGAGCAGTACTTC. Protein product: CASSMVDSYEQYF.

This sequence joins TRBV27 and TRBJ2-5, with D perhaps TRBD2 (6 bases). The germline CDR1 and CDR2 sequences are MNHEY and SMNVEV (reference sequence). The CDR3 is 11 amino acids. V gave up 8 bases and J gave up 5 bases, with 9 bases separating them. The CDR3: CASGEVETQYF. CDR3 DNA sequence: TGTGCCAGCGGGGAGGTCGAGACCCAGTACTTC.

V gene TRBV6-5 combines with J gene TRBJ1-1; D ambiguous. CDR1 and CDR2 (germline): MNHEY, SVGAGI. This CDR3 region has 15 residues. V lost 6 bases, J lost 0 bases, and 14 bases lay in between. DNA of the CDR3: TGTGCCAGCAGCCACGGTTCGGTCATGAACACTGAAGCTTTCTTT. It encodes CASSHGSVMNTEAFF.

The genes are TRBV5-5 and TRBJ2-2; the D gene is possibly TRBD1 (6 bases). The germline V gene encodes CDR1 SGHKS and CDR2 YYEKEE (reference sequence). Trimming took 4 bases from V and 5 from J, leaving 12 bases between them. This CDR3 has 14 residues. CDR3 nucleotides: TGTGCCAGCAGCCCTGCAGGGGCGACCGGGGAGCTGTTTTTT. Encoded protein: CASSPAGATGELFF.

The chain has TRBV4-1 and TRBJ1-4, with TRBD1 identical over 10 bases. The V and J ends lost 4 bases and 7 bases, in that order; junction bases with no gene match: 3. Germline loops: CDR1 MGHRA, CDR2 YSYEKL. The CDR3 is 14 amino acids. CDR3 amino acids: CASSRGTGVEKLFF. Written as DNA, the CDR3 is TGCGCCAGCAGCCGCGGGACAGGGGTTGAAAAACTGTTTTTT.

The V and J genes are TRBV5-1 and TRBJ2-5; 7 bases are shared with TRBD1. The V gene end was trimmed by 7 bases and the J gene end by 2 bases; junction bases not matched to a gene: 11. The germline V gene encodes CDR1 SGHRS and CDR2 YFSETQ. The CDR3 sequence is 15 residues long. CDR3 bases: TGCGCCAGCGCAAAGACAGGGTCGCCTCAAGAGACCCAGTACTTC. Its translation is CASAKTGSPQETQYF.

The rearrangement links TRBV7-9 to TRBJ1-2, with D uncertain. The CDR3 runs to 12 residues. Germline CDR1 and CDR2: SEHNR and FQNEAQ (reference sequence). Trimming left V 5 bases short and J 2 bases short, with 6 bases between. The CDR3 loop reads CASSEANYGYTF. CDR3 bases: TGTGCCAGCAGCGAGGCCAACTATGGCTACACCTTC.

The chain is built from TRBV7-2 and TRBJ2-5; 14 bases line up with TRBD2. J gave up 3 bases and V 5 bases, and 5 bases lay outside the gene matches. Germline V gives CDR1 SGHTA, CDR2 FQGNSA. The CDR3 is 16 residues long. CDR3 residues: CASSTRLAGGKETQYF. The CDR3 DNA follows: TGTGCCAGCAGCACCCGACTAGCGGGGGGGAAAGAGACCCAGTACTTC.

The chain couples TRBV9 to TRBJ1-1; D possibly corresponds to TRBD1 (6 bases). Germline assignment: CDR1 SGDLS and CDR2 YYNGEE. The ends were cut back, 4 bases at V and 3 bases at J, with 10 bases in the middle. There are 13 residues in the CDR3. In DNA, the CDR3 is TGTGCCAGCAGCTCAGGGGAATACACTGAAGCTTTCTTT. Amino acids: CASSSGEYTEAFF.

The genes are TRBV3-1 (or the pseudogene TRBV3-2) and TRBJ1-4; 8 bases match TRBD1. Germline V gives CDR1 LGHDT, CDR2 YNNKEL (reference sequence). Trimming cost V 1 base and J 8 bases; bases outside gene matches: 9. The CDR3 runs 16 residues. In DNA, the CDR3 is TGTGCCAGCAGCCAAGTCACCGGGACAGGCGACGAAAAACTGTTTTTT. This encodes CASSQVTGTGDEKLFF.

V is TRBV9 and J is TRBJ1-4, with D hard to call. From germline, CDR1 is SGDLS and CDR2 YYNGEE. The CDR3 is made up of 14 amino acids. V gave up 5 bases and J gave up 3 bases, with 11 bases separating them. The CDR3 region is CASSGGLANEKLFF. Here the CDR3 DNA reads TGTGCCAGCAGTGGCGGACTCGCTAATGAAAAACTGTTTTTT.

The chain combines TRBV4-1 with TRBJ1-6, with 8 bases aligning to TRBD1. Germline CDR1 reads MGHRA; CDR2 reads YSYEKL. The V gene end was trimmed by 0 bases and the J gene end by 9 bases; junction bases not matched to a gene: 7. The CDR3 sequence is 16 residues long. The CDR3 loop reads CASSQDTAGGSSPLHF. The CDR3 DNA follows: TGCGCCAGCAGCCAAGATACTGCAGGGGGCAGTTCACCCCTCCACTTT.

For the CDR3, the DNA is TGTGCCAGCAGCTTCCTCACTAGCGGGAGAGTAATCAATGAGCAGTTCTTC. It codes for CASSFLTSGRVINEQFF. The chain has TRBV5-4 and TRBJ2-1, with TRBD2 matching over 11 bases. This CDR3 spans 17 amino acids. V shed 2 bases, J shed 6 bases, and the junction held 10 bases outside the gene matches. The germline CDR1 and CDR2 sequences are SGHNT and YYREEE (reference sequence).

This rearrangement joins TRBV18 to TRBJ1-2; 7 bases are a match to TRBD1. CDR3 size: 15 residues. The V gene's germline CDR1 is KGHSH and CDR2 LQKENI. Losses at the gene ends were 0 bases for V and 0 bases for J; bases not matched to a gene: 1. The chain's CDR3 is CASSPPGQSNYGYTF. The CDR3 coding sequence is TGTGCCAGCTCACCACCGGGACAGTCTAACTATGGCTACACCTTC.

V and J are TRBV19 and TRBJ2-7; TRBD2 aligns across 7 bases. This CDR3 is 14 amino acids long. Germline V gives CDR1 LNHDA, CDR2 SQIVND (reference sequence). J was trimmed by 5 bases and V by 5 bases; bases with no gene match: 9. CDR3 in DNA: TGTGCCAGTAGTCCAACCCCTAGCGGCCACGAGCAGTACTTC. It specifies CASSPTPSGHEQYF.

The rearrangement joins TRBV7-8 to TRBJ2-7, with D perhaps matching TRBD1 (5 bases). Trimming removed 6 bases at V and 5 bases at J, with 14 bases between. This CDR3 is 13 amino acids long. Germline loops: CDR1 SGHVS, CDR2 FQNEAQ. The CDR3 DNA reads TGTGCCAGCAGTCCCCCTAGGGGTCACGAGCAGTACTTC. It specifies CASSPPRGHEQYF.

The V and J genes are TRBV5-5 and TRBJ1-1; the D gene is possibly TRBD1 (5 bases). V shed 2 bases and J shed 3 bases, with 8 bases lying between them. This CDR3 comprises 13 residues. The germline V gene has CDR1 SGHKS and CDR2 YYEKEE (reference sequence). The CDR3 here is CASSFRVDTEAFF. Written as DNA, the CDR3 is TGTGCCAGCAGCTTCAGGGTGGACACTGAAGCTTTCTTT.

This chain connects TRBV12-3 or TRBV12-4 to TRBJ1-1; 7 bases line up with TRBD1. The V gene end was trimmed by 4 bases and the J gene end by 4 bases; junction bases not matched to a gene: 3. The CDR3 runs to 13 residues. The CDR3 here is CASSSTGATEAFF. The CDR3 DNA sequence: TGTGCCAGCAGTTCCACAGGGGCCACTGAAGCTTTCTTT.

V is TRBV6-5 and J is TRBJ1-1; TRBD1 matches at 7 bases. The CDR3 covers 14 residues. The V segment lost 7 bases and the J segment 1 base; nucleotides outside the gene matches: 6. The germline CDR1 and CDR2 sequences are MNHEY and SVGAGI. The CDR3 here is CASKDRVGNTEAFF. CDR3 DNA sequence: TGTGCCAGCAAAGACAGGGTCGGGAACACTGAAGCTTTCTTT.